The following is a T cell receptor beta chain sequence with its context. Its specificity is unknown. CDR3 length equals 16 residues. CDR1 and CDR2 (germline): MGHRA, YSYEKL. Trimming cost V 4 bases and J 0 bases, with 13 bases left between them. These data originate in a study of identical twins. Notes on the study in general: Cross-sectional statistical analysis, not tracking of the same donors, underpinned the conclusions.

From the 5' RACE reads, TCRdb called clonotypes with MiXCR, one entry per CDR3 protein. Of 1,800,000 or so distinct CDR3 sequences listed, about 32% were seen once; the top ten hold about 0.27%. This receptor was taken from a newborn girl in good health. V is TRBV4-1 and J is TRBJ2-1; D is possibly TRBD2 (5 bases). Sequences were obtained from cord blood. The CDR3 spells CASSPGGYSSYNEQFF. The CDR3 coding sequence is TGCGCCAGCAGCCCCGGCGGGTATAGCTCCTACAATGAGCAGTTCTTC.